This TCR beta chain emerged from a study of Tregs in tolerant kidney transplant recipients. Related graft donors supplied nonmyeloablative bone marrow transplants, and mixed chimerism was transient. Unstimulated regulatory T cells (CD4+CD25+CD127-), CD4+CD25- non-regulatory cells, CD4 and CD8 cells were FACS-sorted from thawed PBMCs. The CDR3 is made up of 14 amino acids. Germline CDR1 reads SGHRS; CDR2 reads YFSETQ. The trim removed 0 bases at V and 1 base at J, leaving 1 base unmatched. As to this clone: The CDR3 end lies 3 residues beyond the end of the read and is filled in from the germline J gene.

Libraries were prepared by immunoSEQ multiplex PCR; TCRdb keeps only in-frame clonotypes and omits some of them. This sample's clone table lists about 31,000 clones. This clonotype was sampled from a human patient who received a combined kidney and bone marrow transplant. The graft donor may have given rise to some T cells. The chain is built from TRBV5-1 and TRBJ2-7; 7 bases are shared with TRBD2. The sequencing used CD4+ T cells from blood (PBMCs), collected 24 months after the transplant. The sequenced CDR3 bases are TGCGCCAGCAGCTTGGAGCGGGGATCCTACGAG. This translates into CASSLERGSYE. The CDR3 in its entirety is CASSLERGSYEQYF.